The 21 T cell receptor beta chains reported below all come from one sample, sequenced in a study of CD8+CD57+ T cells in acquired aplastic anemia. For sequencing, patients were chosen who had shown expansion of CD8+CD57+ cells by flow cytometry. CDR3 and TCR beta VDJ profiling relied on a genomic DNA template. TCRdb recomputed calls from the reads with MiXCR, one row per CDR3 protein. Here the sample spans some 200,000 distinct CDR3 sequences, approximately 48% being singletons. The sample taken for sequencing was sorted CD4+, CD8+, or CD8+CD57+ T cells (not recorded which) from PBMCs. All receptors derive from a human donor with aplastic anemia.

This clonotype was observed many times. This chain joins TRBV2 and TRBJ2-7; D call uncertain. CDR3 length: 13 amino acids. CDR1 and CDR2 from the germline V gene are SNHLY and FYNNEI. V shed 4 bases and J shed 6 bases, with 13 bases lying between them. The CDR3 protein is CASSGDRTLEQYF. The CDR3 DNA follows: TGTGCCAGCAGTGGGGATAGGACCCTCGAGCAGTACTTC.

This clonotype has only one observation. A read error may explain this, as a much larger clone is one base away. J is TRBJ2-1 and V is TRBV11-1, with TRBD1 matching over 11 bases. The germline CDR1 and CDR2 sequences are SGHAT and FQDESV (reference sequence). The CDR3 is 15 amino acids. The CDR3 loop reads CACREGQGGYNEQFF. The CDR3 DNA follows: TGCGCCTGCAGAGAGGGACAGGGGGGGTACAATGAGCAGTTCTTC.

This clonotype was seen at least ten times. The chain couples TRBV20-1 to TRBJ1-1, with D possibly matching TRBD1 (6 bases). Germline V gene sequence: CDR1 DFQATT, CDR2 SNEGSKA (reference sequence). V was shortened by 3 bases and J by 4 bases, with 12 bases between the two germline ends. CDR3 length: 13 residues. The CDR3 reads CSASEGGGTEAFF. The CDR3 bases are TGCAGTGCTAGCGAGGGGGGCGGCACTGAAGCTTTCTTT.

This clonotype came up a few times. One end of the junction varies from germline; a read error may be responsible. This chain connects TRBV20-1 to TRBJ2-3; D unclear. The CDR3 length is 13 residues. Per the germline V gene, CDR1 is DFQATT and CDR2 is SNEGSKA (reference sequence). The chain's CDR3 is CSARDILTDTQYF. Written as DNA, the CDR3 is TGCAGTGCCAGAGACATACTCACAGATACGCAGTATTTT.

The chain couples TRBV7-8 to TRBJ1-5; D uncertain. This CDR3 region has 17 residues. Germline V gene sequence: CDR1 SGHVS, CDR2 FQNEAQ. Trimming removed 1 base at V and 0 bases at J, with 13 bases between. The CDR3 DNA is TGTGCCAGCAGCTTAGACAGTTTAGCCTATAGCAATCAGCCCCAGCATTTT. It specifies CASSLDSLAYSNQPQHF.

The chain combines TRBV11-2 with TRBJ1-1, with D unresolved. V was trimmed by 1 base and J by 1 base, leaving 7 bases between them. This CDR3 spans 14 amino acids. The V gene's germline CDR1 is SGHAT and CDR2 FQNNGV. This chain's CDR3 is CASSLGMGNTEAFF. CDR3 sequence (DNA): TGTGCCAGCAGCTTAGGGATGGGGAACACTGAAGCTTTCTTT. Drawing the rest from reference TRBV11-2 and TRBJ1-1, the complete variable domain is EAGVAQSPRYKIIEKRQSVAFWCNPISGHATLYWYQQILGQGPKLLIQFQNNGVVDDSQLPKDRFSAERLKGVDSTLKIQPAKLEDSAVYLCASSLGMGNTEAFFGQGTRLTVV.

This clonotype was detected ten times or more. The chain employs TRBV12-3 or TRBV12-4 and TRBJ2-1; TRBD1 matches at 8 bases. V was pared by 6 bases and J by 5 bases, with 9 bases of the junction left unmatched. CDR3 size: 15 residues. Here the CDR3 reads CASRQRTGLDNEQFF. CDR3 sequence (DNA): TGTGCCAGCAGACAGCGGACAGGGCTCGACAATGAGCAGTTCTTC.

This clonotype was recorded at least ten times. The V gene is TRBV12-3 or TRBV12-4, the J gene TRBJ1-6, with 8 bases that match TRBD1. V was pared by 6 bases and J by 10 bases, with 8 bases of the junction left unmatched. The CDR3 is 14 amino acids. DNA for the CDR3: TGTGCCAGCAGCCCCGGACAGGGAAGATCACCCCTCCACTTT. Amino acids: CASSPGQGRSPLHF.

This chain uses TRBV5-1 with TRBJ2-5; the match to TRBD2 covers 7 bases. The CDR3 sequence is 14 residues long. Trimming cost V 4 bases and J 10 bases; bases outside gene matches: 13. Germline V gene data show CDR1 as SGHRS and CDR2 as YFSETQ. CDR3 DNA: TGCGCCAGCAGCGGGGGACTACAACGAACGGACCAGTACTTC. Translation: CASSGGLQRTDQYF.

This clonotype was found many times. The chain carries TRBV3-1 and TRBJ1-6, with TRBD1 identical over 10 bases. The V and J ends lost 5 bases and 9 bases, in that order; junction bases with no gene match: 22. This CDR3 contains 20 residues. Germline CDR1 and CDR2: LGHDT and YNNKEL (reference sequence). CDR3 in DNA: TGTGCCAGCAGCTCCGTCCCGGGACAGGGGATCGGAAGCTCTGCTTCACCCCTCCACTTT. Its protein product is CASSSVPGQGIGSSASPLHF.

The chain carries TRBV11-2 and TRBJ1-2, with D tentatively TRBD1 (5 bases). This CDR3 region has 18 residues. Per the germline V gene, CDR1 is SGHAT and CDR2 is FQNNGV. V lost 4 bases, J lost 2 bases, and 23 bases lay in between. The CDR3 here is CASSSRLGAESNNYGYTF. CDR3 nucleotides: TGTGCCAGCAGCTCTAGGTTAGGGGCGGAGTCGAACAACTATGGCTACACCTTC.

The V call is TRBV10-1, the J call TRBJ2-3; no reliable D call. Germline loops: CDR1 WNHNN, CDR2 SYGVQD (reference sequence). The CDR3 totals 14 residues. The V gene lost 8 bases and the J gene lost 1 base, with 13 bases spanning the gap. The CDR3 nucleotides are TGCGCCAGCTCCCCGAATGGAGGCACAGATACGCAGTATTTT. Translating it yields CASSPNGGTDTQYF.

V is TRBV5-4 and J is TRBJ1-1; D uncertain. This CDR3 contains 13 residues. CDR1 and CDR2 (germline): SGHNT, YYREEE (reference sequence). Deletions cut 1 base from V and 1 base from J, with 5 bases between. CDR3 in amino acids: CASSLIANTEAFF. For the CDR3, the DNA is TGTGCCAGCAGCTTGATTGCGAACACTGAAGCTTTCTTT.

The chain uses TRBV7-9 and TRBJ2-3; 7 bases line up with TRBD1. The CDR3 is 14 amino acids. Germline lookup yields CDR1 SEHNR and CDR2 FQNEAQ (reference sequence). Trimming at V came to 4 bases and at J to 6 bases, leaving 7 bases not matched to a gene. Here the CDR3 reads CASSSDRASDTQYF. CDR3 coding DNA: TGTGCCAGCAGCTCCGACAGGGCAAGCGATACGCAGTATTTT.

This clonotype was picked up many times. The V gene is TRBV4-1, the J gene TRBJ1-6, with a weak D call TRBD1 (5 bases). This CDR3 has 13 amino acids. V lost 6 bases to trimming and J lost 7 bases, with 10 bases between them. Germline loops: CDR1 MGHRA, CDR2 YSYEKL. Written as DNA, the CDR3 is TGCGCCAGCAGGGGGCTGGGGAATTCACCCCTCCACTTT. The encoded protein is CASRGLGNSPLHF.

The chain employs TRBV18 and TRBJ2-1; D is ambiguous. The V end was cut by 0 bases, the J end by 4 bases, with 10 bases between. Germline V gives CDR1 KGHSH, CDR2 LQKENI. This CDR3 contains 15 residues. In DNA, the CDR3 is TGTGCCAGCTCACCACCGGTCAGGAGATACAATGAGCAGTTCTTC. It codes for CASSPPVRRYNEQFF. The full variable domain, completed using reference TRBV18 and TRBJ2-1, is NAGVMQNPRHLVRRRGQEARLRCSPMKGHSHVYWYRQLPEEGLKFMVYLQKENIIDESGMPKERFSAEFPKEGPSILRIQQVVRGDSAAYFCASSPPVRRYNEQFFGPGTRLTVL.

In regard to this clonotype: Being one base from a much bigger clone, this may be a read error. The chain carries TRBV3-1 and TRBJ1-5, with a weak D call TRBD1 (6 bases). The CDR3 is 13 residues long. CDR1 and CDR2 from the germline V gene are LGHDT and YNNKEL (reference sequence). CDR3 sequence (DNA): TGTGTCAGCAGCCAGGGGAGGAATCAGCCCCAGCATTTT. Protein: CVSSQGRNQPQHF.

J is TRBJ2-1 and V is TRBV2; tentative D call: TRBD2 (6 bases). Germline V gene lookup returns CDR1 SNHLY and CDR2 FYNNEI. V shed 10 bases and J shed 14 bases, with 30 bases lying between them. This CDR3 contains 15 residues. The CDR3 region has the DNA TGTGCCACCCCTGGAAGCAGCGGGTCCCTCCAGGGTGAGTTCTTC. It encodes CATPGSSGSLQGEFF. The full variable domain, rest sourced from reference TRBV2 and TRBJ2-1, is EPEVTQTPSHQVTQMGQEVILRCVPISNHLYFYWYRQILGQKVEFLVSFYNNEISEKSEIFDDQFSVERPDGSNFTLKIRSTKLEDSAMYFCATPGSSGSLQGEFFGPGTRLTVL.

This clonotype was detected only once. The chain employs TRBV12-3 or TRBV12-4 and TRBJ1-1, with D perhaps matching TRBD1 (6 bases). V was clipped by 6 bases and J by 4 bases, with 15 bases between them. This CDR3 spans 14 amino acids. CDR3 residues: CASSHSPGATEAFF. The CDR3 DNA follows: TGTGCCAGCAGCCATTCCCCAGGGGCCACTGAAGCTTTCTTT.

This clonotype has a count of ten or more. This sequence joins TRBV9 and TRBJ1-6, with 9 bases aligning to TRBD1. Per germline, CDR1 SGDLS and CDR2 YYNGEE. Unmatched junction bases numbered 10, after V lost 3 bases and J lost 6 bases. This CDR3 spans 17 amino acids. The CDR3 is CASSGVWGTGPNSPLHF. CDR3 bases: TGTGCCAGCAGCGGAGTATGGGGGACAGGGCCTAATTCACCCCTCCACTTT.

The CDR3 sequence is CASSPRTGADSPLHF. CDR3 sequence (DNA): TGCGCCAGCAGCCCAAGGACAGGGGCGGATTCACCCCTCCACTTT. J is TRBJ1-6 and V is TRBV5-1; the match to TRBD1 covers 9 bases. The germline CDR1 and CDR2 sequences are SGHRS and YFSETQ. V lost 4 bases and J lost 8; bases outside the gene matches: 7. CDR3 size: 15 residues.